Presented here are 9 T cell receptor beta chains from one specimen sequenced in a study of CD8 T cells in Susac syndrome (dated by TCRdb to the late 2010s). Library preparation employed the immunoSEQ multiplex PCR assay. RNA was extracted with the RNeasy kit and 0.5 to 1 ug was reverse transcribed using random hexamers. Clones were called with MiXCR by TCRdb after fastp trimmed the public reads at Q25, and only in-frame beta chains were retained. Each entry merges the rows of one CDR3 protein and shows their most common DNA and genes. This sample holds approximately 150,000 distinct CDR3 sequences; about 95% were observed only once. Clones ranked in the top ten supply around 0.12% of the sample. Material for sequencing was CD4+ T cells from PBMCs. The receptors were gathered from a human donor with multiple sclerosis.

The chain has TRBV12-3 or TRBV12-4 and TRBJ2-7; unclear D gene. This CDR3 region has 12 residues. The ends were cut back, 6 bases at V and 3 bases at J, with 9 bases in the middle. Here the CDR3 reads CASSFDNYEQYF. The DNA for the CDR3 is TGTGCCAGCAGCTTCGACAACTACGAGCAGTACTTC.

This rearrangement joins TRBV20-1 to TRBJ2-1; D gene ambiguous. This CDR3 has 13 residues. The germline V gene has CDR1 DFQATT and CDR2 SNEGSKA (reference sequence). Deletions cut 7 bases from V and 0 bases from J, with 10 bases between. The CDR3 reads CSVWLSSYNEQFF. CDR3 DNA sequence: TGCAGTGTGTGGCTAAGCTCCTACAATGAGCAGTTCTTC.

The chain is built from TRBV19 and TRBJ1-5; 7 bases match TRBD1. The CDR3 runs 15 residues. Germline assignment: CDR1 LNHDA and CDR2 SQIVND (reference sequence). With 7 bases clipped from V and 2 bases from J, the junction kept 8 bases outside the gene matches. The CDR3 here is CASTARQGGNQPQHF. CDR3 coding DNA: TGTGCCAGTACCGCTAGACAGGGCGGCAATCAGCCCCAGCATTTT.

The chain links TRBV20-1 to TRBJ2-7; D gene ambiguous. The CDR3 contains 10 residues. CDR1 and CDR2 (germline): DFQATT, SNEGSKA (reference sequence). With 7 bases removed from V and 3 bases from J, the gap between germline ends came to 7 bases. CDR3 loop: CSVRSYEQYF. The CDR3 DNA is TGCAGTGTGCGGAGCTACGAGCAGTACTTC.

The CDR3: CASRRPGGSANYGYTF. CDR3 nucleotide sequence: TGTGCCAGCAGAAGACCAGGGGGGTCAGCTAACTATGGCTACACCTTC. This chain links TRBV27 with TRBJ1-2; 7 bases line up with TRBD1. V trimming: 6 bases; J trimming: 0 bases; junction bases outside the gene matches: 10. The CDR3 is made up of 16 amino acids. The germline CDR1 and CDR2 sequences are MNHEY and SMNVEV (reference sequence).

The chain has TRBV7-9 and TRBJ2-1; TRBD2 agrees at 8 bases. CDR3 length equals 16 residues. V was pared by 5 bases and J by 6 bases, with 12 bases of the junction left unmatched. From germline, CDR1 is SEHNR and CDR2 FQNEAQ (reference sequence). CDR3 DNA sequence: TGTGCCAGCAGCCCCCAGGGACTAGGGGCTCGCAATGAGCAGTTCTTC. Translating it yields CASSPQGLGARNEQFF.

DNA of the CDR3: TGCAGTGCTAGAGCACAGGTCGAAGTGGCCCAGCATTTT. Its protein is CSARAQVEVAQHF. The genes are TRBV20-1 and TRBJ1-5; D possibly corresponds to TRBD1 (5 bases). CDR1 is DFQATT, CDR2 SNEGSKA, per germline (reference sequence). Deletions cut 1 base from V and 11 bases from J, with 15 bases between. CDR3 length equals 13 residues.

The chain couples TRBV20-1 to TRBJ1-2; 9 positions agree with TRBD1. CDR3 length: 14 amino acids. J gave up 8 bases and V 3 bases, and 10 bases lay outside the gene matches. Germline loops: CDR1 DFQATT, CDR2 SNEGSKA (reference sequence). In nucleotides, the CDR3 is TGCAGTGCTAGGGCAACAGGGGGCGGTTTAGGCTACACCTTC. Its protein is CSARATGGGLGYTF.

The chain is built from TRBV3-1 and TRBJ2-1, with 7 bases identical to TRBD2. Trimming cost V 4 bases and J 6 bases; bases outside gene matches: 9. Germline loops: CDR1 LGHDT, CDR2 YNNKEL (reference sequence). This CDR3 has 15 residues. This CDR3 reads CASSRSSGAGNEQFF. The CDR3 coding sequence is TGTGCCAGCAGCCGGTCTAGCGGAGCGGGCAATGAGCAGTTCTTC.